This T cell receptor beta chain was identified during a study of chemoradiotherapy in HPV16-positive cancers (dated by TCRdb to between 2022 and 2023). At the level of the whole study: Candidate HPV-specific T-cell clones and common TCR motifs were defined by functional T-cell assays performed on cells from a couple of HPV16-positive patients. The study asked whether T-cell immunity against the HPV oncoproteins E6 and E7 changes during chemoradiotherapy and whether it affects survival. TCR repertoires from roughly 93 patients with HPV-related cancers were then used to track the candidate HPV-specific TCRs and motifs. General conclusions and limits of the study: The functional definition of HPV-specific T cells was derived from only two HPV16-positive patients, and the survival association was reported for HPV16-positive patients. Among HPV16-positive patients, expansion of HPV-responsive T cells during chemoradiotherapy was associated with better recurrence-free survival. Expansion of candidate HPV-specific clones and E7-related TCR motifs was observed in the tumor microenvironment during treatment, whereas no such expansion was observed for non-HPV-specific T cells.

Trimming takes 7 bases off V and 2 bases off J; junction bases not matched to a gene: 8. CDR1 and CDR2 were assigned from the germline V gene (reference sequence) as LNHDA and SQIVND. The cysteine opens and the phenylalanine closes a CDR3 of 16 amino acids. The read is trimmed to its CDR3 DNA, 48 bases read in frame from base 1. The receptor library was made with the immunoSEQ multiplex PCR assay. The table was pulled from immuneACCESS by TCRdb, which kept in-frame rearrangements only. Such tables lose some clones; where checked, under half of the loss comes from unresolved V genes, and the rest has no known cause. A total of 7,000 or so clones appear in this sample, over 75% of them only once. The ten biggest clones cover approximately 17% of the sample. This clone was recorded a few times. Which antigen it targets is not known. No base quality information exists; no much larger clone differs at one position.

Repertoires were sampled repeatedly over the course of chemoradiotherapy, so clonal expansion could be followed in the tumor microenvironment. The TCR sequence derives from a human donor with HPV-associated anogenital cancer. The specimen was taken from a patient who underwent chemoradiotherapy. Recombination connected TRBV19 to TRBJ2-3; TRBD1 aligns with 11 central bases. CDR3 region: CASTRGTGGSTDTQYF. The DNA sequence reads TGTGCCAGTACTAGAGGGACAGGGGGATCCACAGATACGCAGTATTTT.